Listed below are T cell receptor beta chains from one sample, sequenced in a study of blood T cell repertoires in COVID-19. TCRdb keeps only in-frame clones here, not all; method: immunoSEQ multiplex PCR. The sample includes about 230,000 clones, around 80% of them seen just once. Material: peripheral blood. These receptors originate from a woman in her thirties or forties who had recovered from COVID-19. Both conserved end residues are part of each CDR3. A D gene is named only where the DNA matches it firmly.

d_gene: -
v_gene: TRBV12-3/TRBV12-4
CDR3aa: CASSPGQNQPQHF

d_gene: -
v_gene: TRBV5-1
CDR3aa: CASSASSTSSEQFF

d_gene: TRBD1
v_gene: TRBV3-1/TRBV3-2
CDR3aa: CASSQDYGRTGDGYTF

d_gene: TRBD2
v_gene: TRBV4-2
CDR3aa: CASGHSGGTNRQETQYF

d_gene: TRBD1
v_gene: TRBV7-2
CDR3aa: CASSLDRGNTQYF

d_gene: -
v_gene: TRBV4-3
CDR3aa: CASSQDASSSGANVLTF

d_gene: TRBD1
v_gene: TRBV10-3
CDR3aa: CAIKLQGEVTEAFF

d_gene: -
v_gene: TRBV6-2/TRBV6-3
CDR3aa: CASSYLVSAYEQYF

d_gene: -
v_gene: TRBV6-5
CDR3aa: CASSISTTAYEAFF

d_gene: TRBD1
v_gene: TRBV18
CDR3aa: CASSPLTGDSYEQYF

d_gene: -
v_gene: TRBV24-1
CDR3aa: CATSDPPTPGHFFSGTDTQYF

d_gene: TRBD1
v_gene: TRBV3-1/TRBV3-2
CDR3aa: CASSQQGAFGGYTF